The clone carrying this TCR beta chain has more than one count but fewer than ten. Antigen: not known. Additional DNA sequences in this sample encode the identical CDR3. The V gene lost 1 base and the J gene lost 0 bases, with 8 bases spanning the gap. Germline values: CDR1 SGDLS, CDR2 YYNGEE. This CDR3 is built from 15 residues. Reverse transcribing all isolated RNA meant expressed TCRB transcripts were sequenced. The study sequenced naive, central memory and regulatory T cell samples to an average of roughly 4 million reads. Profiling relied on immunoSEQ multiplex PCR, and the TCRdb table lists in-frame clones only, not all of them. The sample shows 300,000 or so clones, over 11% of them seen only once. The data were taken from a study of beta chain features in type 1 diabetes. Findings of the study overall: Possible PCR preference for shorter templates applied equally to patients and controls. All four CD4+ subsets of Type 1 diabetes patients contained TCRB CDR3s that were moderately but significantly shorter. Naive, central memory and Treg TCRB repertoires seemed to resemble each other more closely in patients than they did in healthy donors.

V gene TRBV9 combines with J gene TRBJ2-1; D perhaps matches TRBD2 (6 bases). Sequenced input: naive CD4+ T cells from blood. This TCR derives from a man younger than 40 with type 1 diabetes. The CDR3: CASSVTGDSYNEQFF. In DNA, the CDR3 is TGTGCCAGCAGCGTAACGGGGGACTCCTACAATGAGCAGTTCTTC.